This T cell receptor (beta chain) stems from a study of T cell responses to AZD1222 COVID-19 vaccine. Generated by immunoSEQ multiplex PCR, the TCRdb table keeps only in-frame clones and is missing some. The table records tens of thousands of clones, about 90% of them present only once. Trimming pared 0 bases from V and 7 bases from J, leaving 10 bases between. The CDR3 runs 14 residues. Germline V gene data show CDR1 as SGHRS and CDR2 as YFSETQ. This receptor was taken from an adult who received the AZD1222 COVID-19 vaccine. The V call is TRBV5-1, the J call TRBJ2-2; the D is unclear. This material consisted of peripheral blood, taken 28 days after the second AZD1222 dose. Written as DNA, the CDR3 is TGCGCCAGCAGCTTGGAGGCATGGGGCGGGGAGCTGTTTTTT. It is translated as CASSLEAWGGELFF.